A single sample is the source of the 22 T cell receptor beta chains below, sequenced in a study of CD8+ T cells in alopecia areata. cDNA prepared by RNA extraction and subsequent reverse transcription served as the template for sequencing. Profiling relied on immunoSEQ multiplex PCR, and the TCRdb table lists in-frame clones only, not all of them. The repertoire includes 130,000 to 150,000 clones, 87% of them detected once, and more than 13% sits in the top ten. Sequenced here: CD8+ T cells sorted from blood, sampled at week 0. The receptors were sampled from a human donor with alopecia areata.

This chain uses TRBV6-5 with TRBJ2-1; 9 bases match TRBD1. CDR1 and CDR2 from the germline V gene are MNHEY and SVGAGI. V was clipped by 0 bases and J by 7 bases; unmatched bases: 7. This CDR3 has 16 residues. In nucleotides, the CDR3 is TGTGCCAGCAGTTACTCGAAGACAGGGGGATCTAATGAGCAGTTCTTC. Its protein is CASSYSKTGGSNEQFF.

The chain employs TRBV6-5 and TRBJ2-7; D might be TRBD2 (5 bases). From germline, CDR1 is MNHEY and CDR2 SVGAGI. CDR3 length equals 14 residues. V was pared by 2 bases and J by 5 bases, with 13 bases between. CDR3 nucleotides: TGTGCCAGCAGTTACGTAGGACTGTTGGACGAGCAGTACTTC. Protein sequence: CASSYVGLLDEQYF.

The rearrangement uses TRBV4-1 and TRBJ2-3, with 9 bases aligning to TRBD1. Losses at the gene ends were 0 bases for V and 4 bases for J; bases not matched to a gene: 5. Germline loops: CDR1 MGHRA, CDR2 YSYEKL. The CDR3 is made up of 16 amino acids. In DNA form, the CDR3 reads TGCGCCAGCAGCCAAGATATCACAGGGGGCCCAGATACGCAGTATTTT. Its translation is CASSQDITGGPDTQYF.

DNA of the CDR3: TGTGCCAGTAGTAGGATCTTGCGGGAAACAGATACGCAGTATTTT. Its protein is CASSRILRETDTQYF. The chain joins TRBV19 to TRBJ2-3; TRBD2 might be the D (6 bases). Germline CDR1 and CDR2: LNHDA and SQIVND (reference sequence). Between the trimmed V and J ends, which lost 4 bases and 3 bases, there was a span of 14 bases. CDR3 size: 15 residues.

The chain couples TRBV27 to TRBJ1-1, with 8 bases fitting TRBD1. V was pared by 1 base and J by 4 bases, with 2 bases of the junction left unmatched. Looked up from germline, CDR1 is MNHEY and CDR2 is SMNVEV (reference sequence). CDR3 length: 14 residues. CDR3 loop: CASSLFTGGTEAFF. Written as DNA, the CDR3 is TGTGCCAGCAGTTTATTTACAGGGGGCACTGAAGCTTTCTTT.

V gene TRBV29-1 combines with J gene TRBJ2-1; a possible D gene is TRBD1 (6 bases). CDR3 length equals 14 residues. Trimming removed 2 bases at V and 2 bases at J, with 10 bases between. The V gene's germline CDR1 is SQVTM and CDR2 ANQGSEA. The CDR3 DNA follows: TGCAGCGTTGAAAAGAGGACAGCCTACAATGAGCAGTTCTTC. Encoded protein: CSVEKRTAYNEQFF.

This rearrangement joins TRBV28 to TRBJ2-1; D gene uncertain. Germline CDR1 MDHEN, CDR2 SYDVKM. The CDR3 spans 12 residues. Trimming shortened V by 5 bases and J by 7 bases, and 9 bases separated the two germline ends. Here the CDR3 DNA reads TGTGCCAGCAGTGGTGGCTTTAATGAGCAGTTCTTC. It codes for CASSGGFNEQFF.

The chain joins TRBV11-2 to TRBJ2-3; 10 nucleotides line up with TRBD2. The germline V gene encodes CDR1 SGHAT and CDR2 FQNNGV. After removal of 0 bases from V and 4 bases from J, the junction contained 10 bases not matched to a gene. CDR3 length equals 18 residues. CDR3 in DNA: TGTGCCAGCAGCTTAGATCGAGCGGGGGGGCCGAGCCCAGATACGCAGTATTTT. Encoded protein: CASSLDRAGGPSPDTQYF.

This chain links TRBV5-1 with TRBJ1-6; D gene unclear. Germline loops: CDR1 SGHRS, CDR2 YFSETQ. The CDR3 length is 11 residues. Trimming took off 7 bases at V and 3 bases at J, with 2 bases between the two ends. CDR3 bases: TGCGCCAGCGGCTATAATTCACCCCTCCACTTT. Its protein product is CASGYNSPLHF.

This chain uses TRBV29-1 with TRBJ2-1; TRBD1 agrees at 10 bases. Germline CDR1 reads SQVTM; CDR2 reads ANQGSEA. With V trimmed by 7 bases and J by 5 bases, 8 bases remained unmatched. CDR3 length: 14 amino acids. In DNA, the CDR3 is TGCAGCGCCGACGGGACAGGGGCGGACAATGAGCAGTTCTTC. It codes for CSADGTGADNEQFF.

V and J are TRBV7-9 and TRBJ1-3; 10 positions agree with TRBD1. V trimming: 5 bases; J trimming: 1 base; junction bases outside the gene matches: 5. The length of the CDR3 is 16 residues. The V gene's germline CDR1 is SEHNR and CDR2 FQNEAQ (reference sequence). CDR3 nucleotides: TGTGCCAGCAGCCCGGGACAGGGGAATTCTGGAAACACCATATATTTT. Translation gives CASSPGQGNSGNTIYF.

In the case of this clone: A junction end diverges from the germline sequence, so it may reflect a read error. The CDR3 loop is CASGNTPRTSLDF. The DNA of the CDR3 is TGTGCCAGCGGAAATACCCCACGGACTAGCCTAGACTTC. The chain combines TRBV6-6 with TRBJ2-4; 8 bases fit TRBD2. The CDR3 covers 13 residues. Germline V lookup: CDR1 MNHNY, CDR2 SVGAGI (reference sequence).

This chain links TRBV6-6 with TRBJ2-7; tentatively, D is TRBD1 (6 bases). Germline V gene data show CDR1 as MNHNY and CDR2 as SVGAGI (reference sequence). CDR3 length equals 15 residues. V was shortened by 6 bases and J by 2 bases, with 17 bases between the two germline ends. CDR3 DNA: TGTGCCAGCAGCTCACTTTTTGGGGACACCTACGAGCAGTACTTC. Translated: CASSSLFGDTYEQYF.

This chain joins TRBV29-1 and TRBJ1-1; D is unresolved. Looked up from germline, CDR1 is SQVTM and CDR2 is ANQGSEA. The CDR3 consists of 14 residues. Deletions cut 7 bases from V and 13 bases from J, with 28 bases between. CDR3 amino acids: CSARKPLSPLKLFF. The CDR3 DNA reads as TGCAGCGCAAGAAAGCCCCTGTCCCCACTGAAGCTTTTCTTT.

The V gene is TRBV29-1, the J gene TRBJ2-4; 9 bases align to TRBD1. The germline V gene has CDR1 SQVTM and CDR2 ANQGSEA. J lost 5 bases, V lost 7 bases, and 12 bases had no gene match. This CDR3 is 15 amino acids long. In nucleotides, the CDR3 is TGCAGCGCCATTGACCTACAGGGGGCGGAAAACATTCAGTACTTC. The encoded protein is CSAIDLQGAENIQYF.

This clone was counted only a few times. The genes are TRBV7-9 and TRBJ2-5; unclear D gene. The V end was cut by 1 base, the J end by 0 bases, with 9 bases between. The CDR3 is 15 residues long. CDR1 SEHNR and CDR2 FQNEAQ come from the germline V gene (reference sequence). CDR3 coding DNA: TGTGCCAGCAGCTTAGGGACGGTTCACCAAGAGACCCAGTACTTC. Protein: CASSLGTVHQETQYF.

This chain joins TRBV29-1 and TRBJ2-7; perhaps TRBD2 as D (6 bases). Germline V gene data show CDR1 as SQVTM and CDR2 as ANQGSEA. The CDR3 runs to 14 residues. Deletions cut 2 bases from V and 1 base from J, with 12 bases between. The CDR3 nucleotides read TGCAGCGTTGAACTGGGACTGGGGTCCTACGAGCAGTACTTC. Its protein is CSVELGLGSYEQYF.

This clone was detected once. The V call is TRBV11-2, the J call TRBJ2-1; possibly TRBD2 for D (7 bases). Germline V lookup: CDR1 SGHAT, CDR2 FQNNGV. This CDR3 contains 14 residues. The V and J ends lost 6 bases and 4 bases respectively, with 13 bases between them. CDR3 in amino acids: CASSRGASYNEQFF. CDR3 in DNA: TGTGCCAGCAGTCGGGGGGCCTCATACAATGAGCAGTTCTTC.

The chain links TRBV5-1 to TRBJ2-1; D is possibly TRBD2 (5 bases). The CDR3 sequence is 14 residues long. The V end lost 0 bases, the J end lost 8 bases, and 12 bases lay between the germline ends. Per the germline V gene, CDR1 is SGHRS and CDR2 is YFSETQ. DNA of the CDR3: TGCGCCAGCAGCTTGGTCCCGGGAAGCGATGAGCAGTTCTTC. Protein product: CASSLVPGSDEQFF. Filled out from reference TRBV5-1 and TRBJ2-1, the complete variable domain reads KAGVTQTPRYLIKTRGQQVTLSCSPISGHRSVSWYQQTPGQGLQFLFEYFSETQRNKGNFPGRFSGRQFSNSRSEMNVSTLELGDSALYLCASSLVPGSDEQFFGPGTRLTVL.

The CDR3 protein is CASSWGLGSYNEQFF. The CDR3 bases are TGTGCCAGCAGTTGGGGACTAGGGTCCTACAATGAGCAGTTCTTC. The gene calls are TRBV6-5 and TRBJ2-1, with 8 bases fitting TRBD2. The CDR3 is 15 amino acids. Trimming at V came to 4 bases and at J to 1 base, leaving 3 bases not matched to a gene. Germline-derived CDR1 and CDR2 are MNHEY and SVGAGI.

This chain connects TRBV4-1 to TRBJ2-7; tentatively, D is TRBD1 or TRBD2 (5 bases each). CDR3 length: 16 residues. V was clipped by 4 bases and J by 5 bases, with 21 bases between them. The germline gives CDR1 MGHRA, CDR2 YSYEKL. CDR3: CASSPWVGPGVDEQYF. In DNA form, the CDR3 reads TGCGCCAGCAGCCCCTGGGTGGGACCTGGAGTTGACGAGCAGTACTTC.

The J gene is TRBJ2-2, the V gene TRBV19; possibly TRBD1 or TRBD2 for D (5 bases each). Germline V CDR1 and CDR2: LNHDA, SQIVND (reference sequence). The ends were cut back, 4 bases at V and 4 bases at J, with 7 bases in the middle. The CDR3 is 13 amino acids. CDR3 DNA: TGTGCCAGTAGTAAGGGGACCACCGGGGAGCTGTTTTTT. It encodes CASSKGTTGELFF. Based on the CDR3 plus reference TRBV19 and TRBJ2-2, the full variable domain is DGGITQSPKYLFRKEGQNVTLSCEQNLNHDAMYWYRQDPGQGLRLIYYSQIVNDFQKGDIAEGYSVSREKKESFPLTVTSAQKNPTAFYLCASSKGTTGELFFGEGSRLTVL.